This record concerns one T cell receptor beta chain sequence. Its specificity is not known. V was cut by 3 bases and J by 7 bases, with 14 bases left in between. Per the germline V gene, CDR1 is SGDLS and CDR2 is YYNGEE. The CDR3 loop spans 14 amino acids. The sample is drawn from a study of OX40 agonist ivuxolimab in advanced cancers. As for the study in general: As their treatment, patients were administered ivuxolimab, an agonistic anti-OX40 (CD134) antibody. People in dose escalation had one of these cancers: hepatocellular carcinoma, melanoma, renal cell or head and neck cancer. Whole-study results and caveats: Relative to CD4+, CD8+ T cells held more expanded clones on average.

Some clones are missing from TCRdb's copy, which holds only in-frame ones; the method was immunoSEQ multiplex PCR. The sample has tens of thousands of clones, more than 75% seen once. Peripheral blood came from all dose cohorts at three timepoints. The rearrangement links TRBV9 to TRBJ2-1, with D perhaps matching TRBD2 (5 bases). The sample in question was CD4+ or CD8+ T cells sorted from blood, obtained in a trial of the OX40 agonist ivuxolimab. The source of this sequence is an adult with an advanced solid tumor such as melanoma, head and neck, liver or kidney cancer. The CDR3 DNA reads TGTGCCAGCAGCGACCTGACTACGGGGAATGAGCAGTTCTTC. It codes for CASSDLTTGNEQFF.